This T cell receptor (beta chain) came from a study of cytotoxic CD8 clonotypes in ibrutinib-treated CLL. The wider study: The samples contained 250,000 to 300,000 productive templates on average. They also contained an average of approximately 100,000 productive rearrangements.

Sequencing was performed with immunoSEQ multiplex PCR; in TCRdb, only in-frame clones are kept and a portion is missing. The sample shows some 140,000 clones, approximately 90% of them seen only once. Germline values: CDR1 MNHEY, CDR2 SMNVEV (reference sequence). The ends were cut back, 2 bases at V and 0 bases at J, with 8 bases in the middle. The CDR3 totals 14 residues. As concerns this clone: Its antigen remains unidentified.

Study outcomes and limitations: Contraction or stability on treatment characterized the public clonotypes, which were uncommon. T-cell clonality at baseline went above that of age-matched healthy donors and rose and fell with circulating CD8+ T-cell counts.

This sequence joins TRBV27 and TRBJ2-7; either TRBD1 or TRBD2 may fit D (5 bases each). The clonotype originates from a human donor with chronic lymphocytic leukemia. This sample comprised PBMCs, obtained after 12 months of ibrutinib treatment. The CDR3 nucleotides read TGTGCCAGCAGTTTAGAGGGGATCTCCTACGAGCAGTACTTC. It is translated as CASSLEGISYEQYF.